This section outlines one T cell receptor beta chain sequence together with its context. Regarding time point: newly diagnosed GD, antithyroid drugs for less than 3 months. PBMCs provided the RNA from which the TCR library was made. Relying on iRepertoire HTBI primers and Arm-PCR of CDR3 regions, the team built TCR beta libraries. TCRdb redid the calling of the multiplex PCR reads with MiXCR, one entry per CDR3 protein. The table shows 250,000 or so distinct CDR3 sequences, with around 21% occurring only once. Per the germline V gene, CDR1 is SGDLS and CDR2 is YYNGEE. Trimming removed 4 bases from V and 4 bases from J, with 17 bases in between. The CDR3 runs 15 residues. This entry is derived from a study of regulatory T cells in long-lasting Graves disease.

This clonotype was obtained from a female donor with Graves disease. This rearrangement joins TRBV9 to TRBJ1-2; D remains ambiguous. The material was peripheral blood mononuclear cells (PBMCs), obtained at new diagnosis, from a patient treated with antithyroid drugs. This chain's CDR3 is CASSSPSELVYGYTF. The CDR3 DNA reads as TGTGCCAGCAGCTCACCGTCCGAACTTGTCTATGGCTACACCTTC.